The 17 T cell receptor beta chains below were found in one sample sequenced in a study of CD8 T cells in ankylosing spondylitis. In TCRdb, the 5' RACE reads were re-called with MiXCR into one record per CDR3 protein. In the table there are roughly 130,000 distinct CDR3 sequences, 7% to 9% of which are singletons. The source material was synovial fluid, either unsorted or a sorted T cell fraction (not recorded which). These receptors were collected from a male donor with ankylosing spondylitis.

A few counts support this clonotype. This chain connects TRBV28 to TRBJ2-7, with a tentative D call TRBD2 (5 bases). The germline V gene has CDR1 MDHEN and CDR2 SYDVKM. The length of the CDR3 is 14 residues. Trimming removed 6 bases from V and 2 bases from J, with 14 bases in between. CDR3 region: CASSLNGIAYEQYF. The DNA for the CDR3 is TGTGCCAGCAGCCTAAACGGGATAGCCTACGAGCAGTACTTC.

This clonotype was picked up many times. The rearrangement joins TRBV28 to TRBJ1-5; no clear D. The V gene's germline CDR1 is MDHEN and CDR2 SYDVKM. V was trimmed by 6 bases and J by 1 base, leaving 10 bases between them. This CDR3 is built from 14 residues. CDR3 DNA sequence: TGTGCCAGCAGACCCCGGGTGAGCAATCAGCCCCAGCATTTT. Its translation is CASRPRVSNQPQHF.

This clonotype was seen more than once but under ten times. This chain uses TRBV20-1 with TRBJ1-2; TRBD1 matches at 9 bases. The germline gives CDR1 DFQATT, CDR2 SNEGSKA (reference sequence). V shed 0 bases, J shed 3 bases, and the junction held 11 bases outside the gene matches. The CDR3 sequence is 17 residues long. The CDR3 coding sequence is TGCAGTGCTAGAGAGCGCTCCCTGGACAGGGGTTACTATGGCTACACCTTC. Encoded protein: CSARERSLDRGYYGYTF.

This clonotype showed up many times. CDR3 bases: TGTGCCAGCAGCGGGGGACAGGGTCGGGAGACCCAGTACTTC. It yields the protein CASSGGQGRETQYF. The V and J genes are TRBV9 and TRBJ2-5; 9 bases are a match to TRBD1. The CDR3 totals 14 residues. From germline, CDR1 is SGDLS and CDR2 YYNGEE. After removal of 3 bases from V and 5 bases from J, the junction contained 5 bases not matched to a gene.

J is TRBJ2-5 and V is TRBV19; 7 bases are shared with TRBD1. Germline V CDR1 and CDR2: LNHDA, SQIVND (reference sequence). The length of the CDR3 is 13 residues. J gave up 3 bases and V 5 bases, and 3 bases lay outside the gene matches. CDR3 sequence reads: CASSFDREETQYF. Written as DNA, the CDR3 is TGTGCCAGTAGTTTTGACAGGGAAGAGACCCAGTACTTC.

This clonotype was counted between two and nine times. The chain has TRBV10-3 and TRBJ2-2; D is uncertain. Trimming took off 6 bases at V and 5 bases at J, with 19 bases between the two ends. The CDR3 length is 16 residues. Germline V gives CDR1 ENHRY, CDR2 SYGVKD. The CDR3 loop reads CAIRGVARNSTGELFF. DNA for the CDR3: TGTGCCATCAGAGGCGTTGCCCGAAATAGTACCGGGGAGCTGTTTTTT.

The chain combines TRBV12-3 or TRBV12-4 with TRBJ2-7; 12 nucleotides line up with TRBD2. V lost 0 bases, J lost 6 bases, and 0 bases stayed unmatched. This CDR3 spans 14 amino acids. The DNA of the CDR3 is TGTGCCAGCAGTTTAGCGGGACTAGCGGGCGAGCAGTACTTC. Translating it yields CASSLAGLAGEQYF.

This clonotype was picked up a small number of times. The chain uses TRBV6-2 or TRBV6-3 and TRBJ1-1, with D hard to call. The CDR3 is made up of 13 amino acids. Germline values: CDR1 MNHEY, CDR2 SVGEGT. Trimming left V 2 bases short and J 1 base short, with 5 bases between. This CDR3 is CASSYNTNTEAFF. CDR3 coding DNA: TGTGCCAGCAGTTACAACACGAACACTGAAGCTTTCTTT.

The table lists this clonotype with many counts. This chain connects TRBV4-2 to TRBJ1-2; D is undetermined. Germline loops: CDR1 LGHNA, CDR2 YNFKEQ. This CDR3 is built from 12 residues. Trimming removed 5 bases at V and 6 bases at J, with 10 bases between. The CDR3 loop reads CASSSYQDGYTF. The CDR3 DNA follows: TGTGCCAGCAGCTCCTACCAGGATGGCTACACCTTC.

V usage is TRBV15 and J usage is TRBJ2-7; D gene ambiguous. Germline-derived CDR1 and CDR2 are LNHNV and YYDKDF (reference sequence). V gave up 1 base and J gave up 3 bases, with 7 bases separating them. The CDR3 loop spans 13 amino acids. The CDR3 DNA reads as TGTGCCACCAGCAGAGGCGAGAGCTACGAGCAGTACTTC. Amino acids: CATSRGESYEQYF.

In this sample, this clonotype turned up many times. CDR3 protein: CASSLWDAETQYF. For the CDR3, the DNA is TGTGCCAGCAGCTTGTGGGATGCGGAGACCCAGTACTTC. The chain joins TRBV5-6 to TRBJ2-5, with D unresolved. V lost 1 base and J lost 5, with 9 bases in between. From germline, CDR1 is SGHDT and CDR2 YYEEEE. There are 13 residues in the CDR3.

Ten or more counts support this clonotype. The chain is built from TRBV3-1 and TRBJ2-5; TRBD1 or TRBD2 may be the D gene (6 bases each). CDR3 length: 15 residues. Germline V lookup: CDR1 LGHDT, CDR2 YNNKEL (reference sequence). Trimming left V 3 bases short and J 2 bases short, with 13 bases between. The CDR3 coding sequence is TGTGCCAGCAGCCAGTTTATAGGGGGGCAAGAGACCCAGTACTTC. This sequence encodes CASSQFIGGQETQYF.

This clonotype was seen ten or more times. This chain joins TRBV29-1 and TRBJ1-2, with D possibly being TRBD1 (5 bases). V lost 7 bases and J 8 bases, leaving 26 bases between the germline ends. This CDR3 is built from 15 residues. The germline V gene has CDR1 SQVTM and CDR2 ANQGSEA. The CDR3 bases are TGCAGCGCCTCAGGTGGCGGGGGAGGCTACGAAGGCTACACCTTC. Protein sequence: CSASGGGGGYEGYTF.

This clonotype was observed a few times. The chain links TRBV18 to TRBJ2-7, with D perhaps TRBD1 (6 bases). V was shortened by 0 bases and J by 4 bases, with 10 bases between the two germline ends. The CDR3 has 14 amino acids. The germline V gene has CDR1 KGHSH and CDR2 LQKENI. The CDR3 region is CASSPPNRAYEQYF. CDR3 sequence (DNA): TGTGCCAGCTCACCACCAAACAGGGCGTACGAGCAGTACTTC.

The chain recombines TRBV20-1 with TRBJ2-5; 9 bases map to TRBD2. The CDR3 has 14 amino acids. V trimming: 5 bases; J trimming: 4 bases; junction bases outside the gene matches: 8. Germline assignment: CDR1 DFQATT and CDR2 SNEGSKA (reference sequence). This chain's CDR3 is CSAPGLAGLETQYF. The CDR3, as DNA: TGCAGTGCTCCCGGCCTAGCGGGGTTAGAGACCCAGTACTTC.

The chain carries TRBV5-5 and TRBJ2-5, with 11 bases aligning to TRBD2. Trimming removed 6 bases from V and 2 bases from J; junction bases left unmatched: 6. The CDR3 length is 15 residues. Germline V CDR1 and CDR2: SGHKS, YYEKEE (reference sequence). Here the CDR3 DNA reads TGTGCCAGCATCCAGGGACTAGCGGCGCAAGAGACCCAGTACTTC. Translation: CASIQGLAAQETQYF.

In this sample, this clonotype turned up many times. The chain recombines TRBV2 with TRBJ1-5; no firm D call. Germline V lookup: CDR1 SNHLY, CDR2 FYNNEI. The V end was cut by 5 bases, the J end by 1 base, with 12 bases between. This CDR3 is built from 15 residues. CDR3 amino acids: CASSKGSTSNQPQHF. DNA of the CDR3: TGTGCCAGCAGTAAAGGTAGTACAAGCAATCAGCCCCAGCATTTT.